One and the same sample provided the 2 T cell receptor beta chains below, sequenced in a study of blood T cell repertoires in COVID-19. The assay was immunoSEQ multiplex PCR, and TCRdb's table has in-frame clones only and misses some. This sample has 200,000 to 250,000 clones; 88% occur once, and the top ten carry 2.5% to 3%. The sequencing sample was made of peripheral blood. Receptor source: a woman aged 60-75 years with acute or convalescent COVID-19.

The gene calls are TRBV6-5 and TRBJ1-1; the D is unclear. Trimming shortened V by 5 bases and J by 1 base, and 11 bases separated the two germline ends. The CDR3 extends over 14 amino acids. Germline V gene data show CDR1 as MNHEY and CDR2 as SVGAGI. DNA of the CDR3: TGTGCCAGCAGTCACAGACCAGGGAACACTGAAGCTTTCTTT. It codes for CASSHRPGNTEAFF.

This clone occurred once. The V call is TRBV28, the J call TRBJ2-3, with 11 bases matching TRBD2. Looked up from germline, CDR1 is MDHEN and CDR2 is SYDVKM. The CDR3 has 15 amino acids. Trimming cost V 5 bases and J 7 bases; bases outside gene matches: 8. CDR3: CASSPTSGRGNTQYF. The CDR3 nucleotides are TGTGCCAGCAGTCCTACTAGCGGGAGAGGAAATACGCAGTATTTT.